This T cell receptor (beta chain) was sequenced during a study of monozygotic twins with inflammatory bowel disease. Looked up from germline, CDR1 is LNHNV and CDR2 is YYDKDF (reference sequence). This CDR3 comprises 14 residues. Study findings and constraints: Relative to healthy twins, IBD patients had fewer clonotypes in common with others, a gap that was especially apparent with disease activity.

As regards this clonotype: The antigen remains undetermined.

Samples each yielded cDNA through eight separate reactions. From its re-call of the 5' RACE reads, TCRdb lists each CDR3 protein once, without DNA. This listing includes some 440,000 distinct CDR3 sequences. The chain uses TRBV15 and TRBJ1-2. This receptor was identified in a human donor with ulcerative colitis or Crohn's disease, or a healthy co-twin of an affected twin (not recorded which). Input material: blood. CDR3 sequence reads: CATSRDSQVYGYTF.